This record covers a single T cell receptor (beta chain). There is no known antigen for this receptor. No base qualities exist here, and no much larger clone lies one base off it. The CDR3 numbers 17 residues from cysteine through phenylalanine. Of the read, only the CDR3 DNA is kept; its 51 bases are in frame from base 1. V loses 6 bases at its end and J loses 4 bases; junction bases beyond the gene matches: 10. This sample was taken from a study of T-cell memory formation after mild COVID-19 (dated by TCRdb to about 2021). Regarding the complete study: TCR sequence clusters from the two donors were largely donor specific. The cohort was made up of two young adult volunteers, one female and one male, who were previously healthy. In a couple of donors, T-cell clones that expanded and contracted after mild COVID-19 were tracked by sequencing TCRalpha and TCRbeta repertoires over time.

Sequencing used an Illumina NovaSeq 6000. cDNA libraries for TCRalpha and TCRbeta were prepared by 5'RACE using constant-segment primers, with sample barcodes and unique molecular identifiers added. Trizol reagent was used to extract RNA from every sample. Library amplification was performed in two PCR steps, and a second sample barcode and Illumina TruSeq adapters were introduced in the second step. Libraries were sequenced on an Illumina NovaSeq with 2 x 150 bp paired-end reads. In the paper's pipeline: Demultiplexing of reads and collapsing into UMI-guided consensus sequences were performed with migec v1.2.7. Using mixcr v2.1.11, the UMI consensuses were aligned to TRA and TRB V and J templates and assembled into clonotypes. A clonotype was counted as expanded or contracted only if both edgeR and NoisET called the change significant, with noise models trained on biological replicates. For edgeR calls, the thresholds were a false discovery rate-adjusted p below 0.01 and a log2 fold-change of 1. PCA with hierarchical clustering of max-normalized trajectories of the 1000 most abundant clonotypes was used as exploratory dynamics analysis. Each responding clone was given a CD4 or CD8 phenotype based on the CD4+ and CD8+ repertoires, which had been sequenced separately. The public reads were run again by TCRdb, first through fastp at Q25 and then through MiXCR, and only productive beta chains were kept. Entries are consolidated by CDR3 protein sequence, retaining the most common genes and DNA. The V and J calls here are based on TCRdb, not the publication. This sample is represented by approximately 240,000 distinct CDR3 sequences; about a sixth of them were singletons. 3.5% of the sample belongs to the ten largest clones.

Results and caveats for the whole study, not just this receptor: Clones that contracted from day 15 to 85 showed balanced CD4/CD8 phenotypes, whereas a second wave of clones that expanded from day 15 to 37 leaned towards CD4+. Only a couple of mild cases were covered by the study, and larger cohorts that include severe cases with pre-infection samples were considered necessary. Whether the second-wave clones peaking on day 37 were SARS-CoV-2 specific was not confirmed. Some responding clones were detected in pre-infection memory, which suggested that pre-existing cross-reactive memory T cells had joined the SARS-CoV-2 response. Contracting CD4+ clones were located mainly in the CM and EM memory subsets, whereas CD8+ clones were found to be enriched in EMRA.

Ficoll-Paque density gradient centrifugation was used to isolate PBMCs. The clonotype was recovered from a man between 18 and 29 years old who had mild COVID-19 (a few samples of this study predate the infection). The sample titles of this study are shuffled in the database, so cell type and time point are left out; the donor was told from shared clones. Sequencing was performed on PBMCs or a T cell subset sorted from them (not recorded which). The chain is made from TRBV12-3 or TRBV12-4 and TRBJ1-4; 11 central bases correspond to TRBD1. The DNA sequence follows: TGTGCCAGCAGCCCCCGCGGACAGGGGGCGCGTAATGAAAAACTGTTTTTT. This encodes CASSPRGQGARNEKLFF.